The clone carrying this TCR beta chain was seen ten or more times. What it binds is not known. After removal of 9 bases from V and 5 bases from J, the junction contained 7 bases not matched to a gene. This CDR3 has 13 residues. CDR1 and CDR2 from the germline V gene are SGHRS and YFSETQ. Unique molecular identifiers were present in the TCR beta cDNA libraries. MiXCR was run by TCRdb on the PCR reads, yielding one entry per CDR3 protein. The top ten hold roughly 3.4% of the sample, which has under 200,000 distinct CDR3 sequences, 25% to 35% seen once. This specimen belongs to a study of post-analysis software for immune sequencing data. Points from the study as a whole: Compared with controls, patients showed significantly lower normalized Chao1 diversity. Those samples that were prepared in the same batch co-clustered strongly by F measure. When patients were compared with controls, 4 or 5 TRBV segments were more frequent, TRBV5-6, TRBV5-1 and TRBV20-1 among them.

Source material: blood. J is TRBJ2-3 and V is TRBV5-1; 9 bases align to TRBD1. The TCR sequence derives from a girl aged 2 to 17 with multiple sclerosis. This CDR3 is CATGTGRGDTQYF. CDR3 coding DNA: TGCGCCACCGGGACAGGGAGAGGAGATACGCAGTATTTT.